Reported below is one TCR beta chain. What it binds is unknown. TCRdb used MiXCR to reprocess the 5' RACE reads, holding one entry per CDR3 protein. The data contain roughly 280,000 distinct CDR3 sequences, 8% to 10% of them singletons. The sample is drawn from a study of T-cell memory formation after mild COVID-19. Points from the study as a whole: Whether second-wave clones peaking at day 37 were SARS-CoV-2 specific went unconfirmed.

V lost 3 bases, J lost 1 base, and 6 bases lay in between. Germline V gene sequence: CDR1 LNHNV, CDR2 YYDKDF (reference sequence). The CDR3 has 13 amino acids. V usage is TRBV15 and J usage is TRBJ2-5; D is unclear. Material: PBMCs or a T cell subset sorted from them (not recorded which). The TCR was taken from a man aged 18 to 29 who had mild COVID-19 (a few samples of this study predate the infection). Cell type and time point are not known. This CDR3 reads CATSRGFQETQYF. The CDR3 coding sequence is TGTGCCACCAGCAGGGGATTCCAAGAGACCCAGTACTTC. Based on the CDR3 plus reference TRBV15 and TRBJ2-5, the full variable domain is DAMVIQNPRYQVTQFGKPVTLSCSQTLNHNVMYWYQQKSSQAPKLLFHYYDKDFNNEADTPDNFQSRRPNTSFCFLDIRSPGLGDTAMYLCATSRGFQETQYFGPGTRLLVL.